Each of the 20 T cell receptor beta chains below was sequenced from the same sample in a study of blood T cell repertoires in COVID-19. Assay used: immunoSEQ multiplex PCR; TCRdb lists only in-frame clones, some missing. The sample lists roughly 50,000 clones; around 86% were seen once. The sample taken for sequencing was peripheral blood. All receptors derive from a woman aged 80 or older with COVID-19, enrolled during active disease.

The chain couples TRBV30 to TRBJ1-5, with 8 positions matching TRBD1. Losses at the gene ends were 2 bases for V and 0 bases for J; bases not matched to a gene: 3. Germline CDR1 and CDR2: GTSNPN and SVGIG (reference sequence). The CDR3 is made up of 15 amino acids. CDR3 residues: CAWSQGATSNQPQHF. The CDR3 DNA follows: TGTGCCTGGAGTCAGGGGGCGACTAGCAATCAGCCCCAGCATTTT.

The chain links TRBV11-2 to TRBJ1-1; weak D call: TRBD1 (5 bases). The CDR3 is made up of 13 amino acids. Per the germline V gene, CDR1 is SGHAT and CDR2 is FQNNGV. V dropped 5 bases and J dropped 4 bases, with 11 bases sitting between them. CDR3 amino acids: CASSPQEFTEAFF. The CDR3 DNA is TGTGCCAGCAGCCCACAGGAGTTCACTGAAGCTTTCTTT.

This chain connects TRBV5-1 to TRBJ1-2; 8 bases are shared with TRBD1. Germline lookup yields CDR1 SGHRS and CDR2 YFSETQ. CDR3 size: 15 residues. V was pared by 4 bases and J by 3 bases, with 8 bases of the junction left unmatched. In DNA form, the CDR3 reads TGCGCCAGCAGCCCGGAACAGGGGGGCGACTATGGCTACACCTTC. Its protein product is CASSPEQGGDYGYTF.

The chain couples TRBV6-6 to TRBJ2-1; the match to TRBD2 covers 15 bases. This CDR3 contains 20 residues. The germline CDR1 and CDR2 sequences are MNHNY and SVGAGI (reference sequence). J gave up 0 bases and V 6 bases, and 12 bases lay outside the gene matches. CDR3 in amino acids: CASRRFGTSGRSGSYNEQFF. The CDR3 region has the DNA TGTGCCAGCAGGCGATTTGGGACTAGCGGGAGGTCGGGCTCCTACAATGAGCAGTTCTTC.

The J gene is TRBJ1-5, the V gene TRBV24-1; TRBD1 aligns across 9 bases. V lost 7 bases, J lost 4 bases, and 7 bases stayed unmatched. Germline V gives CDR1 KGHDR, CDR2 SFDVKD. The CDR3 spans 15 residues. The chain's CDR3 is CATRGLGTGNQPQHF. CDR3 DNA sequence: TGTGCCACCAGGGGGTTGGGGACAGGGAATCAGCCCCAGCATTTT.

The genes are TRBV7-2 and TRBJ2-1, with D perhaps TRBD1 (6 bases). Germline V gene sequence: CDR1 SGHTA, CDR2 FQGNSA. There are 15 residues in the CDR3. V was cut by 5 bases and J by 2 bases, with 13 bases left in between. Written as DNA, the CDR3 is TGTGCCAGCAGCCGTACCGGGACACCCTACAATGAGCAGTTCTTC. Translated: CASSRTGTPYNEQFF.

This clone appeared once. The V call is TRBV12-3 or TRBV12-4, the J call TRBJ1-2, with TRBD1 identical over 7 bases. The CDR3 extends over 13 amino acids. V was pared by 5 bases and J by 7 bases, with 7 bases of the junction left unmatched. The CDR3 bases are TGTGCCAGCAGTCCCCGGACAGGTCGTGGCTACACCTTC. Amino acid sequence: CASSPRTGRGYTF.

As DNA, the CDR3 is TGTGCCAGCAGCTTCTCGAGGCCCTACGAGCAGTACTTC. Translating gives CASSFSRPYEQYF. The V gene is TRBV7-8, the J gene TRBJ2-7, with D hard to call. The V and J ends lost 3 bases and 2 bases respectively, with 8 bases between them. The germline V gene has CDR1 SGHVS and CDR2 FQNEAQ. This CDR3 has 13 amino acids.

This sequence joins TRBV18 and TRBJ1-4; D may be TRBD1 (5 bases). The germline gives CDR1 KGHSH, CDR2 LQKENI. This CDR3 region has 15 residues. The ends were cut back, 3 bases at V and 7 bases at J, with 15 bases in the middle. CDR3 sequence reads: CASSPKAGLREKLFF. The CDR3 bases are TGTGCCAGCTCACCTAAGGCAGGGCTTCGTGAAAAACTGTTTTTT.

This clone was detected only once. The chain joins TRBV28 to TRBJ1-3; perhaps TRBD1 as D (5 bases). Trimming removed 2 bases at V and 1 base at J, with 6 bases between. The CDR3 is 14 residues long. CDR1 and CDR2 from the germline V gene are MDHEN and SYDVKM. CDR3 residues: CASSLQGSGNTIYF. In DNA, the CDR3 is TGTGCCAGCAGTTTACAGGGTTCTGGAAACACCATATATTTT.

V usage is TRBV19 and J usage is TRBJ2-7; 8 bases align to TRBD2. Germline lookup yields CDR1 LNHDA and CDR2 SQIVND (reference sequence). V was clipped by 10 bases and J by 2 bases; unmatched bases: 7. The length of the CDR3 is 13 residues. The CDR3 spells CAIPGLATYEQYF. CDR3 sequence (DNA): TGTGCCATCCCAGGACTAGCCACCTACGAGCAGTACTTC.

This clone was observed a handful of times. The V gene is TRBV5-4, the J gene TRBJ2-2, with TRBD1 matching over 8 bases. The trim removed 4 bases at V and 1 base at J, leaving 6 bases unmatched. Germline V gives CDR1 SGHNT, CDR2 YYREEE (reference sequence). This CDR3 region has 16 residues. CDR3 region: CASSRTGTGNTGELFF. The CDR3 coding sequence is TGTGCCAGCAGCCGTACTGGGACAGGGAACACCGGGGAGCTGTTTTTT.

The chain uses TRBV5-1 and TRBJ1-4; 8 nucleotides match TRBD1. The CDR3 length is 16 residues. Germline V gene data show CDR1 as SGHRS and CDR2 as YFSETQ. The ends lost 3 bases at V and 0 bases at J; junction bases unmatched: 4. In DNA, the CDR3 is TGCGCCAGCAGCTCTGACAGGGGAACAACTAATGAAAAACTGTTTTTT. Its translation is CASSSDRGTTNEKLFF.

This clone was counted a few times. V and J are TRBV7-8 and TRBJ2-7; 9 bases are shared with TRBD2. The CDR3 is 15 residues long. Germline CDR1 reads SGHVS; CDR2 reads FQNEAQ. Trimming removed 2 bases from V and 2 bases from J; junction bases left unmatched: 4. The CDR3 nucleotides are TGTGCCAGCAGCTTAAATAGCGGGAGCCCCTACGAGCAGTACTTC. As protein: CASSLNSGSPYEQYF.

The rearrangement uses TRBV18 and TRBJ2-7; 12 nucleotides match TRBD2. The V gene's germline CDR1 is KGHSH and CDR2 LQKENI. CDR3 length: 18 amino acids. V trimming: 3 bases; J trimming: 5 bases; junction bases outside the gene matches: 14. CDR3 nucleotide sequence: TGTGCCAGCTCACCCAAAACGGTCGGACTAGCGGGGATCGACGAGCAGTACTTC. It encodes CASSPKTVGLAGIDEQYF.

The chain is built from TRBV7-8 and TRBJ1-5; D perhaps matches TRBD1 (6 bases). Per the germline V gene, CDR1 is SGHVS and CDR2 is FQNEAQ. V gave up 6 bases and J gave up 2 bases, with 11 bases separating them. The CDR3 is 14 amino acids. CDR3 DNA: TGTGCCAGCAGGCCGAACAGGGGCAATCAGCCCCAGCATTTT. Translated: CASRPNRGNQPQHF.

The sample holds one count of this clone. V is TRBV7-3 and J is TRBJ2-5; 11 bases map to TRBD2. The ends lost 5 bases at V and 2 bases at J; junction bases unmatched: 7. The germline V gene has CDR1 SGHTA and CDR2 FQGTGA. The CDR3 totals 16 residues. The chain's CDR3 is CASSAEGLAAQETQYF. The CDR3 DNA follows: TGTGCCAGCAGCGCCGAGGGACTAGCGGCACAAGAGACCCAGTACTTC.

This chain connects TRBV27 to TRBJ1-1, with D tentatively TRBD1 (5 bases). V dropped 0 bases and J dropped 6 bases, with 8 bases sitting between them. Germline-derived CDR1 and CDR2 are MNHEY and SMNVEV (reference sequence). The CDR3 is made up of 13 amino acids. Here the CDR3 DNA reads TGTGCCAGCAGTTTATCCCAGGGCGCTGAAGCTTTCTTT. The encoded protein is CASSLSQGAEAFF.

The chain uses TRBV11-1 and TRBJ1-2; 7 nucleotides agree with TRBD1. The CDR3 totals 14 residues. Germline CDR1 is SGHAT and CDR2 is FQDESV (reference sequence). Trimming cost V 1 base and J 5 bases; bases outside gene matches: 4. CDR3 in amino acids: CASSLVDRLYGYTF. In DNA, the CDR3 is TGTGCCAGCAGCTTAGTGGACAGGCTATATGGCTACACCTTC.

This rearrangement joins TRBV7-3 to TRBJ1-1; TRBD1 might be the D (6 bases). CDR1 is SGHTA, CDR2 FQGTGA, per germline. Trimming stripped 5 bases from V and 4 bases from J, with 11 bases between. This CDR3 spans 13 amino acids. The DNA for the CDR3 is TGTGCCAGCAGCAAACAGGGTAGCACTGAAGCTTTCTTT. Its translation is CASSKQGSTEAFF.